This TCR beta chain emerged from a study of CD8 T cells in Susac syndrome (dated 2019 in TCRdb). Some background on the complete study: Whether CD8+ T cell activation and differentiation in Susac syndrome was antigen driven was tested using repertoire sequencing. The clonality of the CD8+ T cell repertoire was compared across about a dozen healthy donors, around 14 Susac syndrome patients and under 17 multiple sclerosis patients. Points the paper makes about the study in general: The TCR sequencing and HLA analysis was acknowledged to have included a relatively small number of individuals.

As to this clonotype: This clone's antigen is unknown. No base quality information exists; no much larger clone differs at one position.

RNA was extracted using the RNeasy kit, and roughly 0.45 to 1 ug of the RNA was reverse transcribed with random hexamers. The immunoSEQ multiplex PCR assay, covering 54 Vbeta and 13 Jbeta segments, was used to amplify TCR beta CDR3 regions. Bias from PCR amplification was corrected by using a synthetic template baseline for primer optimization and for computational correction. Processing in the source paper ran as follows. Only productive sequences were kept, with reads annotated to V, D and J genes according to IMGT and analyzed in immunoSEQ Analyzer. Clonality was computed as one minus Shannon entropy normalized by log2 of the number of productive unique sequences. For each patient and control, public and private clones were evaluated within the 100 most prevalent clones. A clone was defined as Susac-specific if it was absent from the healthy and MS cohorts, from 950 to 1,300 published viral clones and from other ImmuneACCESS disease sequences. TCRdb trimmed the raw reads at Q25, called clones with MiXCR and kept productive beta chains. CDR3 protein duplicates are merged, each entry listing the most common genes and DNA. The V and J calls shown here were made by TCRdb, not taken from the authors' results. Recorded for this sample are under 150,000 distinct CDR3 sequences; about 94% of them occurred a single time. Of the sample, approximately 0.25% falls within the top ten clones.

As encoded in the germline V gene, CDR1 is SGHVS while CDR2 is FQNEAQ. There are 15 amino acids in the CDR3, from cysteine to phenylalanine inclusive. The CDR3 DNA has 45 bases and is translated from base 1. V is clipped by 5 bases and J by 4 bases, and the sequence between their germline boundaries is 17 bases long. Peripheral blood CD8+ and CD4+ T cells from healthy donors, Susac syndrome patients and multiple sclerosis patients were profiled using high-throughput TCR beta sequencing. Healthy donors were age- and sex-matched controls. CD8+ TEMRA cells were enriched by FACS, while bulk CD8+ and CD4+ T cells were purified by magnetic negative isolation. Blood was collected in EDTA tubes and processed within 24 hours, with PBMCs isolated through density gradient centrifugation. PBMCs intended for TCR sequencing were cryopreserved in liquid nitrogen and were subsequently thawed in a 37 degrees C water bath. The sorted or isolated CD4+, CD8+ and CD8+ TEMRA cells reached a purity of at least 90%.

The sequenced sample consisted of CD8+ T cells from PBMCs. This receptor was obtained from a human donor in good health. The chain was built from TRBV7-8 and TRBJ1-2; the D gene assignment is ambiguous. The CDR3 reads as follows: CASSPSSGWGYGYTF. The DNA sequence reads TGTGCCAGCAGCCCGTCCTCGGGGTGGGGCTATGGCTACACCTTC. The CDR3, completed at both ends by the reference TRBV7-8 and TRBJ1-2 genes, gives the full variable domain GAGVSQSPRYKVAKRGQDVALRCDPISGHVSLFWYQQALGQGPEFLTYFQNEAQLDKSGLPSDRFFAERPEGSVSTLKIQRTQQEDSAVYLCASSPSSGWGYGYTFGSGTRLTVV.